These T cell receptor beta chains were read from a single sample in a study of molecular identifiers for immune sequencing clone quantification. Using its own MiXCR run on the PCR reads, TCRdb lists one record per CDR3 protein. The sample lists around 7,800 distinct CDR3 sequences; roughly 37% were seen once. Specimen: naive CD8+ T cells from blood, with Jurkat cell RNA spiked in. The origin of the receptors is a human donor in good health. Some libraries in this study had Jurkat cell RNA spiked in. Both conserved end residues are trimmed from each CDR3. Each record gives: V gene, CDR3 protein.

V: TRBV19; CDR3: ASSMFSGSYEQY
V: TRBV20-1; CDR3: SAGVDYGYEQF
V: TRBV28; CDR3: ASSLAPKRISSYEQY
V: TRBV19; CDR3: ASRPTSGSLGQY
V: TRBV5-4; CDR3: ASSFAPGESNTGELF
V: TRBV11-2; CDR3: ASSSGLIARETQN
V: TRBV11-2; CDR3: ASSSGTSGYNEQF
V: TRBV5-6; CDR3: ASSEGPSYEQY
V: TRBV6-6; CDR3: ASSYVGEAF
V: TRBV5-1; CDR3: ASSLSWGVEQY
V: TRBV28; CDR3: ASSLPRQVEAF
V: TRBV12-3/TRBV12-4; CDR3: ASSFGLPEQF
V: TRBV14; CDR3: ASSERETQY
V: TRBV7-9; CDR3: ASSRTGGEGTDTQY
V: TRBV27; CDR3: ASSSYSDSSYEQY
V: TRBV19; CDR3: ASRSSGFTGELF
V: TRBV12-3/TRBV12-4; CDR3: ASSFKDTQY
V: TRBV2; CDR3: ASSGTSGSIEQY
V: TRBV29-1; CDR3: SVAVRMNAEAF
V: TRBV4-3; CDR3: ASSQAPPGNTDTQY
V: TRBV5-6; CDR3: ASNHLSSEQY
V: TRBV4-1; CDR3: ASSQTTTEQY
V: TRBV20-1; CDR3: SARETGTWNEQF
V: TRBV7-2; CDR3: ASSLGRVGSSYEQY
V: TRBV5-1; CDR3: ASSRTGGGDSPLH
V: TRBV11-2; CDR3: ASSSGTGSEQY